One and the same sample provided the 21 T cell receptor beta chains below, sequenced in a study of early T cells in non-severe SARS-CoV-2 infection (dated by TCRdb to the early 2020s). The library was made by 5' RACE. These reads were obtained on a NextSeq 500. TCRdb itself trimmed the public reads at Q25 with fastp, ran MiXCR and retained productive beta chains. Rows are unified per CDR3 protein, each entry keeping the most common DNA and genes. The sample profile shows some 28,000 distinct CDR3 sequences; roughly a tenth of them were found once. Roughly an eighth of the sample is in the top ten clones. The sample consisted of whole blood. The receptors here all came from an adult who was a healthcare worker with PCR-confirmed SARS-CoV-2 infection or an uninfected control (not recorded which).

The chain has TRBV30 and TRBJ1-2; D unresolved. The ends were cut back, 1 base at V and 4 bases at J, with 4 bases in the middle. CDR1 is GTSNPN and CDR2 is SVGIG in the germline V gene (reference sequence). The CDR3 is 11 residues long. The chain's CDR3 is CAWSGAYGYTF. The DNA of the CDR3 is TGTGCCTGGAGTGGGGCCTATGGCTACACCTTC.

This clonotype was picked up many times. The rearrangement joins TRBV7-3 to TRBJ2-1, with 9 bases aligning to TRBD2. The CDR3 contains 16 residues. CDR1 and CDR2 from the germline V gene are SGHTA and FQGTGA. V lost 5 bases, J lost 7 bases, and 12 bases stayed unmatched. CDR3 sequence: CASSVSSGANRNEQFF. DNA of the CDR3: TGTGCCAGCAGCGTCTCTAGCGGGGCAAATAGAAATGAGCAGTTCTTC.

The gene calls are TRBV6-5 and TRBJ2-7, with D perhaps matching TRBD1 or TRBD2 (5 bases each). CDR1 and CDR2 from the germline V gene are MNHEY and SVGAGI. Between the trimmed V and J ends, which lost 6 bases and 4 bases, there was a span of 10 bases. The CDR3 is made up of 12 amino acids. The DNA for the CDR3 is TGTGCCAGCAGGGGGGACGGATACGAGCAGTACTTC. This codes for CASRGDGYEQYF.

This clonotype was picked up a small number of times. CDR3 sequence: CASTPTIGVRTDTQYF. The CDR3 DNA sequence: TGTGCCAGCACTCCGACCATCGGGGTCCGCACAGATACGCAGTATTTT. The gene calls are TRBV28 and TRBJ2-3; the D gene is possibly TRBD2 (5 bases). This CDR3 contains 16 residues. The V end was cut by 7 bases, the J end by 1 base, with 18 bases between. The germline V gene encodes CDR1 MDHEN and CDR2 SYDVKM.

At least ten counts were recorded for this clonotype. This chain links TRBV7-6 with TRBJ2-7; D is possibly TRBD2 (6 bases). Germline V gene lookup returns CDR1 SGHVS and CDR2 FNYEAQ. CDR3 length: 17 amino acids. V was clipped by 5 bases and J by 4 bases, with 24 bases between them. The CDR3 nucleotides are TGTGCCAGCAGCCTTGGGGGGACGATGGGGACCCAGTACGAGCAGTACTTC. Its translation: CASSLGGTMGTQYEQYF.

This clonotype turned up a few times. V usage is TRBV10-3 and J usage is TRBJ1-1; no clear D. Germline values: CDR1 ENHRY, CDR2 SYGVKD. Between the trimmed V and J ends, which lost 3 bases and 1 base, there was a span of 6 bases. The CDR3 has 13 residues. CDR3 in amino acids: CAISDGRNTEAFF. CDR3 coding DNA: TGTGCCATCAGTGATGGACGGAACACTGAAGCTTTCTTT.

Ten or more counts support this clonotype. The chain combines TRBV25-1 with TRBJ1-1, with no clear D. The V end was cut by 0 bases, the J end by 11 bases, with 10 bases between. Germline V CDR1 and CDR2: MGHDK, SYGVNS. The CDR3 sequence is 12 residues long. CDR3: CASSEYSKEAFF. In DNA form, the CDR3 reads TGTGCCAGCAGTGAATATAGCAAGGAGGCTTTCTTT.

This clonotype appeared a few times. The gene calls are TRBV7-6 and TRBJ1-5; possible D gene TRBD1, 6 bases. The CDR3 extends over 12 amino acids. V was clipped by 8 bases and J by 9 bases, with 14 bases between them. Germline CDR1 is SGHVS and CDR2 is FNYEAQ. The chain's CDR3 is CASGGGELPQHF. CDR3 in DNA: TGTGCCAGCGGCGGGGGCGAGCTGCCCCAGCATTTT.

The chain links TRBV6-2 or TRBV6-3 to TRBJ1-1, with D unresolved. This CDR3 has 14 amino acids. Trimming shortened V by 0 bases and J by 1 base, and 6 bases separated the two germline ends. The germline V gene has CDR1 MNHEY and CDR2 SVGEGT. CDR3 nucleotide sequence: TGTGCCAGCAGTTACTCGTGGGAGAACACTGAAGCTTTCTTT. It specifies CASSYSWENTEAFF.

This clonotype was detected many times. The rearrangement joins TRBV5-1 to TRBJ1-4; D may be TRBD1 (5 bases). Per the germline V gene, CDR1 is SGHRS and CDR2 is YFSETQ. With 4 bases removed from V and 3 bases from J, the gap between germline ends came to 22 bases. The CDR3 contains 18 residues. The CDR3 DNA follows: TGCGCCAGCAGCCGTACGGGGGATCCAGGGTTTTCTAATGAAAAACTGTTTTTT. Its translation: CASSRTGDPGFSNEKLFF. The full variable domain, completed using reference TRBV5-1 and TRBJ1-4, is KAGVTQTPRYLIKTRGQQVTLSCSPISGHRSVSWYQQTPGQGLQFLFEYFSETQRNKGNFPGRFSGRQFSNSRSEMNVSTLELGDSALYLCASSRTGDPGFSNEKLFFGSGTQLSVL.

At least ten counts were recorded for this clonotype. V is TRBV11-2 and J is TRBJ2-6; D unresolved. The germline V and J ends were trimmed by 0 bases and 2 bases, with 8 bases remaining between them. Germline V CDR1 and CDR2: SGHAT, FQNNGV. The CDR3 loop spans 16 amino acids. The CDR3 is CASSLDRAPGANVLTF. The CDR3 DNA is TGTGCCAGCAGCTTAGATCGGGCCCCTGGGGCCAACGTCCTGACTTTC.

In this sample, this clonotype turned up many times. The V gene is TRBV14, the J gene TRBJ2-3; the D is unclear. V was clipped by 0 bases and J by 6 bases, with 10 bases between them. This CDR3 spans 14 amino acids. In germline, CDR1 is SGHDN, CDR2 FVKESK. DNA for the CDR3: TGTGCCAGCAGCCAAGATTGGGATGCGGATACGCAGTATTTT. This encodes CASSQDWDADTQYF.

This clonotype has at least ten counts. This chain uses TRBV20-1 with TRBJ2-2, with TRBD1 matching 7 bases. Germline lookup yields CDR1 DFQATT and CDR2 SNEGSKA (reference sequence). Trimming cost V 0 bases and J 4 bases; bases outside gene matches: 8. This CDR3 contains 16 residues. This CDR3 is CSARDGIRQGTGELFF. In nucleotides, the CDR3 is TGCAGTGCTAGAGATGGGATCAGACAGGGCACCGGGGAGCTGTTTTTT.

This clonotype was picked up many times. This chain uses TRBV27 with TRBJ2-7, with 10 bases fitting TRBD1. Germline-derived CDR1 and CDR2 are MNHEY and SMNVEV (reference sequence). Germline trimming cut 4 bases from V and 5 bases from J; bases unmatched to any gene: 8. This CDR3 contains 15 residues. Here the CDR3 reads CASSYTGTGVHEQYF. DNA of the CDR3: TGTGCCAGCAGTTACACCGGGACAGGGGTCCACGAGCAGTACTTC.

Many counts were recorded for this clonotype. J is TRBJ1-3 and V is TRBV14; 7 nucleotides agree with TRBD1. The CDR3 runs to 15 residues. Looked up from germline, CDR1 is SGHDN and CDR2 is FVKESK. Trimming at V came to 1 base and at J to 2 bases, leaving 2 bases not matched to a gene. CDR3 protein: CASSQVRGPGNTIYF. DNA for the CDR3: TGTGCCAGCAGCCAAGTGAGGGGGCCTGGAAACACCATATATTTT.

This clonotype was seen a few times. The CDR3 DNA reads TGTGCCAGCACCGGGACTAGCGGCTCCTACGAGCAGTACTTC. Amino acids: CASTGTSGSYEQYF. The rearrangement links TRBV2 to TRBJ2-7, with TRBD2 identical over 11 bases. J gave up 0 bases and V 7 bases, and 2 bases lay outside the gene matches. Germline CDR1 and CDR2: SNHLY and FYNNEI. The CDR3 loop spans 14 amino acids.

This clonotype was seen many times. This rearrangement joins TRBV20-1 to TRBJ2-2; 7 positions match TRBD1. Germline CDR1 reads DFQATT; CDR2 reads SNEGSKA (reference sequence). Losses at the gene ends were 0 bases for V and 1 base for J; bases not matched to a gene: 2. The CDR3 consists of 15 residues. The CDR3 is CSARDGQVNTGELFF. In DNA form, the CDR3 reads TGCAGTGCTAGAGATGGACAGGTGAACACCGGGGAGCTGTTTTTT.

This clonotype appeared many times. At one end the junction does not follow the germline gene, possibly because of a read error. CDR3 in amino acids: CASSLALGRVAEVFF. The CDR3 DNA is TGTGCCAGCAGCTTAGCGCTCGGCAGGGTGGCTGAAGTTTTCTTT. V and J are TRBV7-2 and TRBJ1-1; D is perhaps TRBD1 (5 bases). Germline V gene lookup returns CDR1 SGHTA and CDR2 FQGNSA. The CDR3 has 15 residues.

CDR3 DNA: TGTGCCAGCAGCTTGGCTAGCGGAGACAATGAGCAGTTCTTC. Residues: CASSLASGDNEQFF. The rearrangement links TRBV7-2 to TRBJ2-1; TRBD2 aligns across 7 bases. J gave up 5 bases and V 3 bases, and 4 bases lay outside the gene matches. The length of the CDR3 is 14 residues. Per germline, CDR1 SGHTA and CDR2 FQGNSA.

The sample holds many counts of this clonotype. In DNA form, the CDR3 reads TGTGCCAGCAGCCAGACAGGGGAACAGCCCCAGCATTTT. It is translated as CASSQTGEQPQHF. The chain couples TRBV7-9 to TRBJ1-5; TRBD1 matches at 8 bases. Trimming at V came to 5 bases and at J to 7 bases, leaving 4 bases not matched to a gene. This CDR3 comprises 13 residues. Per the germline V gene, CDR1 is SEHNR and CDR2 is FQNEAQ (reference sequence).

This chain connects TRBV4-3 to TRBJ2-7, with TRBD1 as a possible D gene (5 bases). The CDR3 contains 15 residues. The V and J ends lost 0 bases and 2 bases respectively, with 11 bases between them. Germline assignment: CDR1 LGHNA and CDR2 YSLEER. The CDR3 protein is CASSQDWGRTYEQYF. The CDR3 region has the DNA TGCGCCAGCAGCCAAGATTGGGGCAGAACCTACGAGCAGTACTTC.